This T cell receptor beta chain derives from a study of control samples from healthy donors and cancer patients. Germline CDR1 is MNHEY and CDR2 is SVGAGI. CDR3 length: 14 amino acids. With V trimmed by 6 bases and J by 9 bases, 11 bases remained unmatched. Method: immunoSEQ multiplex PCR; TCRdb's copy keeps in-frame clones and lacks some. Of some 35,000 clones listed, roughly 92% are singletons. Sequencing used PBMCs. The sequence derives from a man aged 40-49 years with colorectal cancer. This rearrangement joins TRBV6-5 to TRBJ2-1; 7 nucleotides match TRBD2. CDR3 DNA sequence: TGTGCCAGCAGCCAAAGAGGGCGGGGGATTGAGCAGTTCTTC. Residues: CASSQRGRGIEQFF.